The following is a TCR beta chain sequence with its context. This clonotype was recorded at least ten times. The antigen it binds to is not known. Base quality data are lacking; no much larger clone is found one base away. This sample was taken from a study of blood T cells in healthy people across ages (dated by TCRdb to between 2015 and 2017). Looking at the study overall: Template switching captured roughly one uniquely barcoded TCR beta cDNA molecule per two T cells in model experiments. To track age-related changes in TCR beta repertoire diversity, the study relied on deep sequencing normalized with unique cDNA molecular identifiers. The donors were divided into four age groups: young (average around 17 years), middle-aged (roughly 42), aged (roughly 60) and long-lived (roughly 82). To avoid experimental bias, donors of different ages were spread randomly across the sequencing lanes. For two donors (one aged 18 to 29 and one aged 80 or older), the study analyzed two additional independent replicas of 1 million unique cDNA reads from the same blood draw.

The library relied on 5' RACE. For sequencing, an Illumina HiSeq 2500 was employed. The second PCR ran for roughly 6 to 11 cycles and used a J-beta primer mix along with a sample-barcoded 5' primer. A unique molecular identifier was introduced onto each TCR beta cDNA molecule by a template-switch 5' adaptor carrying 12 random nucleotides. Each sample yielded at least 2.5 million CDR3-containing paired-end reads. The Mint cDNA synthesis kit, primed by a TRBC-specific oligonucleotide, was used to synthesize first-strand cDNA from all RNA. All cDNA was treated with uracil-DNA glycosylase and then went through a first 18-cycle PCR with the universal primers M1SS and BC2_uni_R. As for the original processing: For normalization, 1 million high-quality reads were randomly selected from each sample, with every read carrying a distinct molecular identifier. Instead of being binned into consensus sequences, reads that shared molecular identifiers were thrown out. MiTCR, with a Q25 quality threshold and the strictest error-elimination algorithm, was used for CDR3 identification, clonotype clustering and error correction. A nonparametric unseen species model with Euler transformation was used to estimate lower-bound total TCR beta diversity. Using fastp trimming at Q25 and MiXCR clonotype assembly, TCRdb reanalyzed the public sequencing data and kept in-frame beta chains. Rows matching on CDR3 protein sequence are summarized as one entry with the most common DNA and genes. These V and J calls rely on TCRdb rather than the paper's analysis. For this sample there are 700,000 to 850,000 distinct CDR3 sequences; about 36% appear just once. Clones ranked in the top ten supply 10% to 15% of the sample.

Donors were a few dozen systemically healthy Caucasian individuals from Russia aged 6 to 90 years. Each donor gave approximately 9.3 milliliters of peripheral blood, collected into EDTA-treated Vacutainer tubes. PBMCs were isolated by Ficoll-Paque density-gradient centrifugation, with at least 6.5 million obtained per sample. Trizol reagent was used to extract total RNA from PBMCs, with at least 5 micrograms per sample. For every donor, flow cytometry on a PBMC aliquot measured the percentage of naive CD45RAhigh/CD27high T cells. The full study reports these points: Estimates of total diversity based on one million sequenced T cells were regarded as lower bounds and as underestimates. There was a strong correlation between observed TCR beta diversity and the percentage of naive T cells measured by flow cytometry. Donor CMV infection status was unknown, potentially confounding age-related changes in expanded clonotypes. Compared with the aged group, the long-lived group had more naive CD4+ T cells, fewer expanded clones and increased TCR diversity, a pattern suggesting age selection. Observed TCR beta diversity per million T cells fell roughly linearly with age, and a significant reduction was already apparent by age approximately 41. Bulk unsorted PBMC profiling prevented conclusive comparison of naive and antigen-experienced compartments.

V is pared back by 5 bases and J by 1 base, with 17 bases lying between the germline termini. Spanning cysteine to phenylalanine, the CDR3 consists of 16 amino acids. Only the CDR3 DNA stays, 48 bases, in frame from base 1. Recombination linked TRBV12-3 or TRBV12-4 to TRBJ1-2; the D gene assignment is ambiguous. The source of this sequence is a man younger than 30 in good health. The sample consisted of blood. The CDR3 is CASSQPLDLFNYGYTF. The DNA sequence is given as TGTGCCAGCAGTCAGCCCTTGGACCTATTTAACTATGGCTACACCTTC.